This record concerns one T cell receptor (beta chain) sequence. The antigen remains unidentified. TCRdb recomputed calls from the reads with MiXCR, one row per CDR3 protein. The profile shows roughly 500,000 distinct CDR3 sequences, about 33% of them singletons. Germline values: CDR1 MGHRA, CDR2 YSYEKL. The CDR3 is 16 amino acids. V dropped 5 bases and J dropped 5; count of bases not matched to a gene: 12. This sample is part of a study of T cell repertoires in cytomegalovirus infection. Study-level background: CMV epitopes in the study were HLA-C-restricted (recently identified) and HLA-B-restricted (well studied). Public TCR beta signatures indicated both CMV infection and matching HLA type.

Study-wide results and limits: Cumulative frequency (of public TCR beta family members) identified carriers of CMV plus the relevant HLA. Dominant in the ex vivo response were TCR beta clonotypes restricted by HLA-C and specific for CMV.

Sequencing was performed on cultured PBMCs, taken from culture after CMV antigen stimulation. V usage is TRBV4-1 and J usage is TRBJ2-1, with TRBD2 identical over 7 bases. The TCR originated in a human donor in good health (CMV status not recorded). Some clones in this sample may be carry-over from other donors' samples. CDR3 nucleotide sequence: TGCGCCAGCAGCTTGCCGACTAGCCATTTCGACAATGAGCAGTTCTTC. The encoded protein is CASSLPTSHFDNEQFF.